The 13 T cell receptor beta chains given below trace back to one sample, sequenced in a study of CD8 T cells in ankylosing spondylitis. TCRdb processed the 5' RACE reads anew with MiXCR; each CDR3 protein has one entry. The sample carries about 510,000 distinct CDR3 sequences, about 5.4% recorded once. No antigen has been assigned to these receptors. The study, taken as a whole, reports: For ankylosing spondylitis blood, a TCR beta motif of eight or nine highly homologous variants appeared characteristic.

Sequencing was performed on blood, either unsorted or a sorted T cell fraction (not recorded which). The receptors come from a male donor with ankylosing spondylitis.

This clonotype was seen at least ten times. This sequence joins TRBV3-1 and TRBJ2-7, with 9 bases matching TRBD1. J gave up 4 bases and V 5 bases, and 9 bases lay outside the gene matches. This CDR3 spans 15 amino acids. Per germline, CDR1 LGHDT and CDR2 YNNKEL (reference sequence). As DNA, the CDR3 is TGTGCCAGCAGCAAGGGACAGGGTGCCGCTTACGAGCAGTACTTC. This translates into CASSKGQGAAYEQYF.

This clonotype was counted many times. The rearrangement uses TRBV6-2 or TRBV6-3 and TRBJ2-5; no firm D call. Germline CDR1 is MNHEY and CDR2 is SVGEGT. This CDR3 contains 13 residues. V lost 5 bases and J lost 1, with 8 bases in between. CDR3 protein: CASSNPFQETQYF. In DNA form, the CDR3 reads TGTGCCAGCAGTAATCCCTTCCAAGAGACCCAGTACTTC.

This clonotype was seen ten or more times. V usage is TRBV29-1 and J usage is TRBJ1-1; weak D call: TRBD1 (5 bases). The CDR3 runs 13 residues. The V gene lost 7 bases and the J gene lost 7 bases, with 19 bases spanning the gap. Germline CDR1 and CDR2: SQVTM and ANQGSEA. CDR3 coding DNA: TGCAGCGCCCGGGACGGTGCGGGGCTTGAAGCTTTCTTT. It yields the protein CSARDGAGLEAFF.

This clonotype was recorded at least ten times. The genes are TRBV6-5 and TRBJ2-3, with a weak D call TRBD2 (5 bases). Germline-derived CDR1 and CDR2 are MNHEY and SVGAGI. The CDR3 runs 18 residues. V gave up 4 bases and J gave up 0 bases, with 20 bases separating them. CDR3 amino acids: CASSWRGLPRTSTDTQYF. The CDR3 nucleotides are TGTGCCAGCAGTTGGAGAGGGTTACCCAGGACTAGCACAGATACGCAGTATTTT.

This clonotype has at least ten counts. This sequence joins TRBV20-1 and TRBJ1-1, with D possibly being TRBD1 (5 bases). The V gene lost 6 bases and the J gene lost 0 bases, with 8 bases spanning the gap. Looked up from germline, CDR1 is DFQATT and CDR2 is SNEGSKA (reference sequence). The CDR3 consists of 12 residues. CDR3 bases: TGCAGTGCACAACAGGTGAACACTGAAGCTTTCTTT. Its translation is CSAQQVNTEAFF.

This clonotype was observed many times. The chain couples TRBV4-3 to TRBJ1-6; weak D call: TRBD1 (5 bases). The CDR3 is 16 residues long. CDR1 LGHNA and CDR2 YSLEER come from the germline V gene. V shed 6 bases and J shed 5 bases, with 17 bases lying between them. CDR3 residues: CASRTRVSGHNSPLHF. In nucleotides, the CDR3 is TGCGCCAGCAGAACTAGGGTCTCGGGGCATAATTCACCCCTCCACTTT.

This clonotype was observed many times. The chain links TRBV27 to TRBJ2-5, with D unresolved. CDR1 and CDR2 from the germline V gene are MNHEY and SMNVEV (reference sequence). Trimming stripped 6 bases from V and 0 bases from J, with 11 bases between. This CDR3 has 14 residues. The CDR3 here is CASSRRQNQETQYF. The CDR3 coding sequence is TGTGCCAGCAGCCGAAGACAAAACCAAGAGACCCAGTACTTC.

This clonotype has at least ten counts. The chain is built from TRBV10-3 and TRBJ2-1, with TRBD2 identical over 8 bases. The CDR3 has 15 amino acids. CDR1 is ENHRY, CDR2 SYGVKD, per germline. Losses at the gene ends were 0 bases for V and 7 bases for J; bases not matched to a gene: 5. The CDR3 DNA reads as TGTGCCATCAGTGAGTCTACTAGCGGCCAAAATGAGCAGTTCTTC. This sequence encodes CAISESTSGQNEQFF.

The chain employs TRBV7-8 and TRBJ2-7, with 8 bases fitting TRBD2. V lost 0 bases and J lost 1; bases outside the gene matches: 5. Germline loops: CDR1 SGHVS, CDR2 FQNEAQ. This CDR3 contains 16 residues. This CDR3 reads CASSLAPTSGSYEQYF. CDR3 DNA: TGTGCCAGCAGCTTAGCGCCCACTAGCGGATCCTACGAGCAGTACTTC.

In its sample, this clonotype was seen a few times. The genes are TRBV7-2 and TRBJ2-1, with a possible D match to TRBD2 (7 bases). The V end was cut by 5 bases, the J end by 7 bases, with 18 bases between. Germline CDR1 SGHTA, CDR2 FQGNSA. This CDR3 comprises 15 residues. The CDR3 bases are TGTGCCAGCAGCCCACAAGGCGGGGGCCTGAATGAGCAGTTCTTC. This gives the protein CASSPQGGGLNEQFF.

This clonotype appeared many times. CDR3 loop: CASSRSGLGGDEQYF. The CDR3 nucleotides read TGTGCCAGCAGCCGCTCAGGGCTGGGTGGCGACGAGCAGTACTTC. The chain uses TRBV7-9 and TRBJ2-7; perhaps TRBD1 as D (5 bases). The germline gives CDR1 SEHNR, CDR2 FQNEAQ (reference sequence). V was shortened by 5 bases and J by 5 bases, with 19 bases between the two germline ends. This CDR3 is built from 15 residues.

This clonotype was counted at least ten times. The chain links TRBV12-3 or TRBV12-4 to TRBJ2-7; 8 bases are shared with TRBD1. Trimming took 4 bases from V and 4 from J; bases not matched to a gene: 3. This CDR3 is built from 13 residues. Here the CDR3 reads CASSWTGSYEQYF. CDR3 nucleotides: TGTGCCAGCAGTTGGACAGGGAGTTACGAGCAGTACTTC.

This clonotype was found many times. The chain joins TRBV12-3 or TRBV12-4 to TRBJ2-7, with D perhaps TRBD2 (6 bases). Trimming took off 6 bases at V and 3 bases at J, with 12 bases between the two ends. The CDR3 spans 13 residues. The CDR3 nucleotides are TGTGCCAGCAGGCCGGGACTCCGCTACGAGCAGTACTTC. This translates into CASRPGLRYEQYF.